What follows are 26 T cell receptor beta chains derived from one specimen sequenced in a study of cytomegalovirus exposure and HLA in healthy donors. PCR was performed using 60 Vbeta and 13 Jbeta primers. TCRdb's table, derived via immunoSEQ multiplex PCR, lists solely in-frame clones and lacks some. The sample holds around 120,000 clones, approximately 82% seen once. The sample was PBMCs. The receptors stem from a boy between 2 and 15 years old in good health and CMV-seronegative.

This chain connects TRBV27 to TRBJ1-5; 7 bases match TRBD1. Trimming at V came to 5 bases and at J to 7 bases, leaving 11 bases not matched to a gene. Per germline, CDR1 MNHEY and CDR2 SMNVEV (reference sequence). The CDR3 has 15 residues. CDR3 region: CASSRSGGVGQPQHF. In DNA form, the CDR3 reads TGTGCCAGCAGTCGGTCAGGGGGAGTCGGGCAGCCCCAGCATTTT.

CDR3 DNA: TGTGCCAGCAGCCGGGGGGGATTTCGCACTGAAGCTTTCTTT. This sequence encodes CASSRGGFRTEAFF. V gene TRBV7-2 combines with J gene TRBJ1-1; D perhaps matches TRBD1 (5 bases). Germline V gene data show CDR1 as SGHTA and CDR2 as FQGNSA. V was shortened by 5 bases and J by 4 bases, with 14 bases between the two germline ends. The CDR3 length is 14 residues.

The chain is built from TRBV4-2 and TRBJ2-2; D call uncertain. Germline CDR1 reads LGHNA; CDR2 reads YNFKEQ. The V gene lost 1 base and the J gene lost 0 bases, with 6 bases spanning the gap. This CDR3 has 15 amino acids. CDR3 region: CASSQAIANTGELFF. The CDR3 DNA is TGTGCCAGCAGCCAAGCTATCGCGAACACCGGGGAGCTGTTTTTT.

The V call is TRBV19, the J call TRBJ2-7, with D tentatively TRBD2 (7 bases). The CDR3 extends over 14 amino acids. Between the trimmed V and J ends, which lost 6 bases and 3 bases, there was a span of 15 bases. Germline V lookup: CDR1 LNHDA, CDR2 SQIVND (reference sequence). The CDR3 DNA reads as TGTGCCAGTAGCGAACAGGGAGGGGGCTACGAGCAGTACTTC. Translated: CASSEQGGGYEQYF.

As for this clone: A read error is likely, as this CDR3 ends without the conserved phenylalanine or tryptophan. This sequence joins TRBV6-5 and TRBJ1-2; weak D call: TRBD1 (5 bases). V gave up 0 bases and J gave up 3 bases, with 11 bases separating them. Germline CDR1 and CDR2: MNHEY and SVGAGI. The length of the CDR3 is 15 residues. This chain's CDR3 is CASSYSGLGDYGYTL. The CDR3 DNA reads TGTGCCAGCAGTTACTCGGGGTTGGGGGACTATGGCTACACCCTC.

V gene TRBV29-1 combines with J gene TRBJ2-2, with TRBD1 matching 10 bases. The V gene end was trimmed by 6 bases and the J gene end by 3 bases; junction bases not matched to a gene: 7. This CDR3 comprises 15 residues. Germline V lookup: CDR1 SQVTM, CDR2 ANQGSEA. The DNA for the CDR3 is TGCAGCGTCGGAACCGACAGGGGGCACACCGGGGAGCTGTTTTTT. This translates into CSVGTDRGHTGELFF.

The chain links TRBV5-6 to TRBJ1-2; unclear D gene. With 0 bases removed from V and 5 bases from J, the gap between germline ends came to 5 bases. The CDR3 loop spans 12 amino acids. Germline V CDR1 and CDR2: SGHDT, YYEEEE. DNA for the CDR3: TGTGCCAGCAGCTTGGATCATTATGGCTACACCTTC. Its protein product is CASSLDHYGYTF.

V gene TRBV9 combines with J gene TRBJ1-2; TRBD1 might be the D (6 bases). The CDR3 spans 14 residues. V shed 0 bases and J shed 7 bases, with 13 bases lying between them. In germline, CDR1 is SGDLS, CDR2 YYNGEE. The CDR3 loop is CASSVVGGGGGYTF. The CDR3 nucleotides read TGTGCCAGCAGCGTAGTGGGAGGGGGAGGTGGCTACACCTTC.

The V and J genes are TRBV7-2 and TRBJ1-5; weak D call: TRBD1 (5 bases). The CDR3 is 15 residues long. Trimming took off 1 base at V and 6 bases at J, with 13 bases between the two ends. Germline CDR1 and CDR2: SGHTA and FQGNSA. Here the CDR3 reads CASSLGSRVGQPQHF. The CDR3 DNA follows: TGTGCCAGCAGCTTAGGGTCCAGGGTAGGTCAGCCCCAGCATTTT.

This chain's CDR3 is CASSYTVGGELFF. As DNA, the CDR3 is TGTGCCAGCAGTTACACGGTTGGCGGGGAGCTGTTTTTT. This rearrangement joins TRBV6-5 to TRBJ2-2; D unresolved. CDR3 length: 13 amino acids. Deletions cut 2 bases from V and 7 bases from J, with 8 bases between. Germline V gene data show CDR1 as MNHEY and CDR2 as SVGAGI.

The rearrangement uses TRBV4-2 and TRBJ1-5, with 7 bases fitting TRBD1. Germline trimming cut 0 bases from V and 5 bases from J; bases unmatched to any gene: 13. This CDR3 spans 18 amino acids. Per germline, CDR1 LGHNA and CDR2 YNFKEQ. CDR3 protein: CASSQDSAVGRGYQPQHF. The CDR3 coding sequence is TGTGCCAGCAGCCAAGATTCGGCCGTAGGCAGGGGGTATCAGCCCCAGCATTTT.

The V call is TRBV19, the J call TRBJ1-5; D not certain. Trimming pared 3 bases from V and 2 bases from J, leaving 20 bases between. CDR3 length equals 18 residues. From germline, CDR1 is LNHDA and CDR2 SQIVND (reference sequence). This CDR3 reads CASSIYRIERAGNQPQHF. CDR3 in DNA: TGTGCCAGTAGTATTTATCGGATCGAGAGGGCAGGCAATCAGCCCCAGCATTTT.

This chain uses TRBV6-5 with TRBJ2-7; 7 bases map to TRBD1. The CDR3 is 14 amino acids. Germline V gene lookup returns CDR1 MNHEY and CDR2 SVGAGI. J lost 0 bases, V lost 4 bases, and 3 bases had no gene match. This CDR3 is CASSSTGFSYEQYF. DNA for the CDR3: TGTGCCAGCAGTTCGACAGGGTTCTCCTACGAGCAGTACTTC.

This clone was counted between two and nine times. V gene TRBV5-5 combines with J gene TRBJ1-4, with D possibly TRBD1 on 6 matching bases. V was clipped by 3 bases and J by 5 bases, with 11 bases between them. The CDR3 contains 14 residues. The germline V gene encodes CDR1 SGHKS and CDR2 YYEKEE (reference sequence). The DNA for the CDR3 is TGTGCCAGCAGCTCCTTACAGGGAAATGAAAAACTGTTTTTT. Translated, it gives CASSSLQGNEKLFF.

The sample holds one count of this clone. J is TRBJ2-7 and V is TRBV11-2; 11 bases match TRBD2. The CDR3 is 15 amino acids. The V gene end was trimmed by 5 bases and the J gene end by 1 base; junction bases not matched to a gene: 4. Germline lookup yields CDR1 SGHAT and CDR2 FQNNGV. The CDR3, as DNA: TGTGCCAGCAGCCCCTGGACTAGCGGGTCCTACGAGCAGTACTTC. The encoded protein is CASSPWTSGSYEQYF.

V gene TRBV30 combines with J gene TRBJ2-5; TRBD2 agrees at 11 bases. Germline CDR1 GTSNPN, CDR2 SVGIG (reference sequence). V shed 3 bases, J shed 4 bases, and the junction held 4 bases outside the gene matches. The CDR3 length is 14 residues. The CDR3 loop is CAWSRLAGGETQYF. As DNA, the CDR3 is TGTGCCTGGAGCCGGCTAGCGGGAGGAGAGACCCAGTACTTC.

The CDR3 nucleotides read TGCGCCAGCAGCCAAGCAGGGACTATCTCCTACGAGCAGTACTTC. Translated, it gives CASSQAGTISYEQYF. This chain links TRBV4-3 with TRBJ2-7, with TRBD2 identical over 7 bases. V shed 1 base and J 0 bases; nucleotides not matched to a gene: 3. Germline CDR1 reads LGHNA; CDR2 reads YSLEER. The CDR3 is 15 amino acids.

The V gene is TRBV7-3, the J gene TRBJ2-7, with D possibly TRBD1 on 6 matching bases. Germline CDR1 and CDR2: SGHTA and FQGTGA. CDR3 length equals 14 residues. V lost 5 bases, J lost 3 bases, and 14 bases lay in between. The CDR3 DNA follows: TGTGCCAGCAGCCCCACACAGGGTAGCTACGAGCAGTACTTC. Its protein product is CASSPTQGSYEQYF.

The genes are TRBV21-1 and TRBJ2-3; the table's D call, TRBD2, has no DNA check behind it. TRBV21-1 is marked as a pseudogene. CDR3 size: 14 residues. CDR3 sequence (DNA): TGTGCCAACCCACGGAGAGGTGGAGCAGATACGCAGTATTTT. Amino acids: CANPRRGGADTQYF.

The chain carries TRBV6-5 and TRBJ2-3, with a tentative D call TRBD1 (5 bases). The germline V gene has CDR1 MNHEY and CDR2 SVGAGI. Trimming pared 2 bases from V and 2 bases from J, leaving 11 bases between. The CDR3 loop spans 15 amino acids. CDR3 DNA: TGTGCCAGCAGTTACGACAACGGACACACAGATACGCAGTATTTT. Translated, it gives CASSYDNGHTDTQYF.

V gene TRBV2 combines with J gene TRBJ1-1, with 7 bases identical to TRBD1. CDR1 SNHLY and CDR2 FYNNEI come from the germline V gene. Trimming took 4 bases from V and 4 from J; bases not matched to a gene: 3. The CDR3 consists of 13 residues. CDR3 amino acids: CASSAGGGTEAFF. The DNA for the CDR3 is TGTGCCAGCAGTGCAGGGGGTGGCACTGAAGCTTTCTTT.

The chain combines TRBV5-1 with TRBJ2-5; D is possibly TRBD2 (5 bases). CDR1 is SGHRS, CDR2 YFSETQ, per germline. This CDR3 spans 13 amino acids. V lost 4 bases, J lost 0 bases, and 7 bases lay in between. The CDR3 DNA reads TGCGCCAGCAGCCCCGGGGACCAAGAGACCCAGTACTTC. Translating it yields CASSPGDQETQYF. The full variable domain, in which reference TRBV5-1 and TRBJ2-5 provide the parts outside the CDR3, is KAGVTQTPRYLIKTRGQQVTLSCSPISGHRSVSWYQQTPGQGLQFLFEYFSETQRNKGNFPGRFSGRQFSNSRSEMNVSTLELGDSALYLCASSPGDQETQYFGPGTRLLVL.

The chain joins TRBV10-2 to TRBJ2-1; 12 bases agree with TRBD2. The CDR3 has 14 residues. The V gene end was trimmed by 9 bases and the J gene end by 7 bases; junction bases not matched to a gene: 7. Germline V gene data show CDR1 as WSHSY and CDR2 as SAAADI. DNA for the CDR3: TGCGCCAGTCGCCTAGCGGGAGGGCCGAATGAGCAGTTCTTC. Protein product: CASRLAGGPNEQFF.

V is TRBV4-3 and J is TRBJ1-2; 10 bases map to TRBD1. With 0 bases clipped from V and 8 bases from J, the junction kept 12 bases outside the gene matches. Per germline, CDR1 LGHNA and CDR2 YSLEER. The CDR3 has 17 amino acids. CDR3 amino acids: CASSQDFGDRGFRGYTF. In DNA form, the CDR3 reads TGCGCCAGCAGCCAAGATTTTGGGGACAGGGGATTCCGGGGCTACACCTTC.

This clone was recorded once. The V call is TRBV4-2, the J call TRBJ1-5; TRBD1 is a possible D gene (5 bases). The CDR3 loop spans 15 amino acids. V was trimmed by 4 bases and J by 1 base, leaving 11 bases between them. In germline, CDR1 is LGHNA, CDR2 YNFKEQ. CDR3 in amino acids: CASSLDDRSNQPQHF. In DNA form, the CDR3 reads TGTGCCAGCAGCCTAGATGACAGAAGCAATCAGCCCCAGCATTTT.

Worth noting for this clone: An end of the junction differs from the germline gene, which may be a read error. The V call is TRBV11-2, the J call TRBJ2-1; the D is unclear. The CDR3 spans 15 residues. Germline V gene data show CDR1 as SGHAT and CDR2 as FQNNGV. In DNA form, the CDR3 reads TGTGTCAGCAGCCCAGACTTACCTGACTACAATGAGCAGTTCTTC. Its protein product is CVSSPDLPDYNEQFF.